Listed below are T cell receptor beta chains from one sample, sequenced in a study of CD8 T cells in ankylosing spondylitis. MiXCR, run by TCRdb on the 5' RACE reads, gives a single entry per CDR3 protein. The data contain 250,000 to 400,000 distinct CDR3 sequences, approximately 10% of them singletons. The sample was blood, either unsorted or a sorted T cell fraction (not recorded which). The receptor source for this set is a female donor with ankylosing spondylitis or in good health (not recorded which). Both conserved end residues are part of each CDR3. A D gene is named only where the DNA matches it firmly. Part of the rows lack a size; the others show once, few, many or a class for expanded clones.

len	j_gene	v_gene	abundance	d_gene	CDR3aa	CDR3nt
13	TRBJ2-3	TRBV28	NA	NA	CASTGPVEDTQYF	TGTGCCAGCACCGGTCCCGTGGAGGATACGCAGTATTTT
14	TRBJ1-2	TRBV12-3/TRBV12-4	many	NA	CASRLGVASYGYTF	TGTGCCAGCAGGTTGGGCGTTGCGTCGTATGGCTACACCTTC
16	TRBJ2-3	TRBV15	many	TRBD2	CATSRGLTSGRDTQYF	TGTGCCACCAGCAGAGGGCTGACTAGCGGGAGGGATACGCAGTATTTT
16	TRBJ2-5	TRBV5-6	many	NA	CASSGGRIAHQETQYF	TGTGCCAGCAGCGGGGGCCGGATCGCGCACCAAGAGACCCAGTACTTC
15	TRBJ1-6	TRBV12-3/TRBV12-4	many	NA	CASGLAGAYNSPLHF	TGTGCCAGCGGACTGGCGGGAGCTTATAATTCACCCCTCCACTTT
15	TRBJ1-6	TRBV5-1	many	TRBD1	CASRMRTGEVSPLHF	TGCGCCAGCAGAATGCGTACAGGGGAGGTTTCACCCCTCCACTTT
13	TRBJ1-3	TRBV20-1	many	NA	CSARGLGLDTIYF	TGCAGTGCTAGGGGGCTTGGGCTTGACACCATATATTTT
15	TRBJ2-2	TRBV5-6	many	NA	CASSQWGLGTGELFF	TGTGCCAGCAGCCAGTGGGGATTGGGCACCGGGGAGCTGTTTTTT
15	TRBJ1-5	TRBV7-8	NA	NA	CASSLRSGVDQPQHF	TGTGCCAGCAGCTTAAGGTCAGGGGTCGATCAGCCCCAGCATTTT
16	TRBJ1-3	TRBV23-1	many	TRBD1	CASSHITGEDGNTIYF	TGCGCCAGCAGTCATATTACAGGGGAGGATGGAAACACCATATATTTT
16	TRBJ1-1	TRBV12-3/TRBV12-4	few	NA	CASSSTLRGKNTEAFF	TGTGCCAGCAGCTCTACCCTACGTGGGAAAAACACTGAAGCTTTCTTT
20	TRBJ1-5	TRBV5-6	few	TRBD1	CASSLYQGDRGAHSNQPQHF	TGTGCCAGCAGCTTGTATCAAGGGGACAGGGGGGCTCATAGCAATCAGCCCCAGCATTTT
13	TRBJ2-7	TRBV7-8	few	NA	CASSLPGEYEQYF	TGTGCCAGCAGCTTGCCTGGGGAGTACGAGCAGTACTTC
13	TRBJ2-1	TRBV7-8	many	NA	CASSNSLGNEQFF	TGTGCCAGCAGCAATAGTCTCGGCAATGAGCAGTTCTTC
14	TRBJ2-3	TRBV20-1	many	NA	CSASKGGVTDTQYF	TGCAGTGCTAGTAAGGGGGGCGTCACAGATACGCAGTATTTT
15	TRBJ1-2	TRBV11-2	many	NA	CASSQQKGQQHGYTF	TGTGCCAGCAGCCAACAGAAGGGTCAGCAACATGGCTACACCTTC
14	TRBJ1-1	TRBV18	few	NA	CASSPRGQDTEAFF	TGTGCCAGCTCCCCCAGGGGTCAGGACACTGAAGCTTTCTTT
14	TRBJ1-2	TRBV27	many	NA	CASSFSVDLDGYTF	TGTGCCAGCAGTTTTTCTGTGGACCTGGATGGCTACACCTTC
18	TRBJ2-2	TRBV7-8	NA	TRBD1	CASSLALGDSANTGELFF	TGTGCCAGCAGCTTAGCGCTGGGGGACAGCGCGAACACCGGGGAGCTGTTTTTT
15	TRBJ2-2	TRBV5-1	NA	NA	CASSLVLANTGELFF	TGCGCCAGCAGCTTGGTGCTAGCGAACACCGGGGAGCTGTTTTTT
13	TRBJ2-1	TRBV5-1	NA	NA	CASSSIVYNEQFF	TGCGCCAGCAGCTCCATAGTATACAATGAGCAGTTCTTC
13	TRBJ2-7	TRBV3-1	many	NA	CASSPSEPYEQYF	TGTGCCAGCAGCCCCTCTGAACCATACGAGCAGTACTTC
17	TRBJ2-1	TRBV4-1	NA	TRBD2	CASSQDREAGGKNEQFF	TGCGCCAGCAGCCAAGATCGGGAAGCGGGGGGTAAGAATGAGCAGTTCTTC
14	TRBJ2-7	TRBV6-1	NA	TRBD1	CASSPDRGTYEQYF	TGTGCCAGCAGTCCGGACAGGGGTACTTACGAGCAGTACTTC
15	TRBJ2-1	TRBV15	NA	NA	CATSSGLSSINEQFF	TGTGCCACCAGCTCGGGATTATCTAGCATCAATGAGCAGTTCTTC
14	TRBJ2-3	TRBV20-1	NA	TRBD1	CSGSEGGAADTQYF	TGCAGTGGCTCCGAAGGGGGCGCGGCAGATACGCAGTATTTT
14	TRBJ2-3	TRBV20-1	many	TRBD2	CSGTGTSATDTQYF	TGCAGCGGGACTGGGACTAGCGCCACAGATACGCAGTATTTT